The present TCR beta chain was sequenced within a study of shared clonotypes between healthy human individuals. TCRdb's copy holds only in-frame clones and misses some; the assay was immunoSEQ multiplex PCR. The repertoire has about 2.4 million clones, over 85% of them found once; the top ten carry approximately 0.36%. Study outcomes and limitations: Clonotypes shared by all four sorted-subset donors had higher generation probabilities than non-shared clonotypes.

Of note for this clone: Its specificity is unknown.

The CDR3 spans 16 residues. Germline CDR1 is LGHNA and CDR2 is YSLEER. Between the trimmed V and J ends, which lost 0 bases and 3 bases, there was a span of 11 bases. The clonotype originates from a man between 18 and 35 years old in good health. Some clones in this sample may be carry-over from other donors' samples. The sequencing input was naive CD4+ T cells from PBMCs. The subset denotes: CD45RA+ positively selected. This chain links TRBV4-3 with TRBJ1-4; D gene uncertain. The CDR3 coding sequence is TGCGCCAGCAGCCAAGATGCCCAGGCCTCTAATGAAAAACTGTTTTTT. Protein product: CASSQDAQASNEKLFF.